What follows are 4 T cell receptor beta chains derived from one specimen sequenced in a study of cytomegalovirus exposure and HLA in healthy donors. Some clones are missing from TCRdb's copy, which holds only in-frame ones; the method was immunoSEQ multiplex PCR. The sample has about 220,000 clones; around four fifths are singletons. The sequenced sample consisted of PBMCs. The receptors were gathered from a woman in her 30s in good health and CMV-seropositive.

CDR3 protein: CAWSQTNTDTEAFF. The CDR3 bases are TGTGCCTGGAGCCAAACAAACACGGACACTGAAGCTTTCTTT. This chain uses TRBV30 with TRBJ1-1, with D unresolved. Germline values: CDR1 GTSNPN, CDR2 SVGIG (reference sequence). The CDR3 consists of 14 residues. The V end lost 3 bases, the J end lost 3 bases, and 14 bases lay between the germline ends.

The CDR3 region is CASSFTGTPSYEQYF. CDR3 sequence (DNA): TGTGCCAGCAGTTTTACAGGGACACCTTCCTACGAGCAGTACTTC. This chain connects TRBV27 to TRBJ2-7, with D perhaps matching TRBD1 (6 bases). Germline assignment: CDR1 MNHEY and CDR2 SMNVEV (reference sequence). V dropped 3 bases and J dropped 1 base, with 13 bases sitting between them. CDR3 size: 15 residues.

The chain carries TRBV28 and TRBJ1-4; D is unclear. CDR1 MDHEN and CDR2 SYDVKM come from the germline V gene. The CDR3 consists of 11 residues. Trimming took 5 bases from V and 13 from J, leaving 11 bases between them. The CDR3 DNA reads as TGTGCCAGCAGTCCCGGTTTAGGACTGTTTTTT. Its protein is CASSPGLGLFF.

The chain couples TRBV27 to TRBJ1-4, with D uncertain. The CDR3 is 15 amino acids. In germline, CDR1 is MNHEY, CDR2 SMNVEV (reference sequence). Trimming took off 4 bases at V and 3 bases at J, with 12 bases between the two ends. The CDR3 nucleotides read TGTGCCAGCAGTTATCGGGGTTCCCCTAATGAAAAACTGTTTTTT. It yields the protein CASSYRGSPNEKLFF.